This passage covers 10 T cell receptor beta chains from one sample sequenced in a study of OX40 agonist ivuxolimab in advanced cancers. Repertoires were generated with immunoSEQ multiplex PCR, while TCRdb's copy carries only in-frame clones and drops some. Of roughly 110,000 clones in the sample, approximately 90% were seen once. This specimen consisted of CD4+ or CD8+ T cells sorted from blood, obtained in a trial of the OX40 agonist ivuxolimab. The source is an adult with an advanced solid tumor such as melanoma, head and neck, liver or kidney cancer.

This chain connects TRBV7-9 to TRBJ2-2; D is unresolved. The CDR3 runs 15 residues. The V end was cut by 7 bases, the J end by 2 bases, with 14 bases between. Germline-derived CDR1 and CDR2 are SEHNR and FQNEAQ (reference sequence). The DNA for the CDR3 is TGTGCCAGCAAGTACGGTGCCGTAAACACCGGGGAGCTGTTTTTT. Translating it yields CASKYGAVNTGELFF.

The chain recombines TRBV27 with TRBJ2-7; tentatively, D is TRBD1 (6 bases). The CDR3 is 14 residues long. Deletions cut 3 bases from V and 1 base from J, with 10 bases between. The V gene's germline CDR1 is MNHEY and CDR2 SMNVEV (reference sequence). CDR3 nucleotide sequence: TGTGCCAGCAGTTTTACCCAGGGGTCCTACGAGCAGTACTTC. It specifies CASSFTQGSYEQYF.

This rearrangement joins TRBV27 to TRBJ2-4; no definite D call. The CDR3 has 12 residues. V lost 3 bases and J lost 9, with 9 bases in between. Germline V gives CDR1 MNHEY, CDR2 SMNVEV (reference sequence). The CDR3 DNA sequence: TGTGCCAGCAGTTTGCCTCCCGGCATTCAGTACTTC. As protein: CASSLPPGIQYF.

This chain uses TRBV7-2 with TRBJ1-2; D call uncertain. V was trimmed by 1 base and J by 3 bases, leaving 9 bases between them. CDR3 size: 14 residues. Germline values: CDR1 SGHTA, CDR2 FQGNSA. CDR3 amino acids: CASSLVTVYYGYTF. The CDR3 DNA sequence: TGTGCCAGCAGCTTAGTCACGGTTTACTATGGCTACACCTTC.

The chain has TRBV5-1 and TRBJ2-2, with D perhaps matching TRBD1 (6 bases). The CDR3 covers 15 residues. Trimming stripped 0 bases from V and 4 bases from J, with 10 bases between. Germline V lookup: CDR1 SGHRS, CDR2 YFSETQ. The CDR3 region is CASSLGSGVTGELFF. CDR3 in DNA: TGCGCCAGCAGCTTGGGATCAGGGGTCACCGGGGAGCTGTTTTTT. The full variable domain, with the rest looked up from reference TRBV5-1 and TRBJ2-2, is KAGVTQTPRYLIKTRGQQVTLSCSPISGHRSVSWYQQTPGQGLQFLFEYFSETQRNKGNFPGRFSGRQFSNSRSEMNVSTLELGDSALYLCASSLGSGVTGELFFGEGSRLTVL.

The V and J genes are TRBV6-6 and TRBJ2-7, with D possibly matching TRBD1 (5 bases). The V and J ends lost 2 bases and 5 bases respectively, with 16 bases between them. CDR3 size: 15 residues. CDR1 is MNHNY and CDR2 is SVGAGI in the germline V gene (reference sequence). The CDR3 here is CASSYAFRGRDEQYF. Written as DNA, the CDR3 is TGTGCCAGCAGTTACGCCTTTAGGGGCAGGGACGAGCAGTACTTC.

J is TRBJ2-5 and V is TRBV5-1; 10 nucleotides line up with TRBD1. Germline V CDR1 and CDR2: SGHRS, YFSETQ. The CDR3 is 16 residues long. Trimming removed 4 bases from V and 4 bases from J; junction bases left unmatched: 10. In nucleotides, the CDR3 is TGCGCCAGCAGCGAGCCGACAGGGGGCCTGGGAGAGACCCAGTACTTC. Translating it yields CASSEPTGGLGETQYF.

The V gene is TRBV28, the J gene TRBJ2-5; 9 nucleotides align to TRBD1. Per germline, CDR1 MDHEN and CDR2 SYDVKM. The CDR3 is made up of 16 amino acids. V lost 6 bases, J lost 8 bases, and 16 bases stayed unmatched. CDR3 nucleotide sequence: TGTGCCAGCAGCTACGCGGTGGGGACAGGGTCGGAAACCCAGTACTTC. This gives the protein CASSYAVGTGSETQYF.

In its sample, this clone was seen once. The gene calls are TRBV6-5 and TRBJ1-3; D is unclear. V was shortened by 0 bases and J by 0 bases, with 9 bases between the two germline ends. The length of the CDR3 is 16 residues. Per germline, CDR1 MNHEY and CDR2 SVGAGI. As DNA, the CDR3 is TGTGCCAGCAGTTACTCGTTATTCCCCTCTGGAAACACCATATATTTT. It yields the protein CASSYSLFPSGNTIYF.

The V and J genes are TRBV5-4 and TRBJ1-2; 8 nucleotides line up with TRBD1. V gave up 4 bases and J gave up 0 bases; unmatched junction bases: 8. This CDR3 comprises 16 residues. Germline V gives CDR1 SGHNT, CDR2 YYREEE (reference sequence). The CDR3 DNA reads TGTGCCAGCAGCCCGGGACAGGTATCTACTAACTATGGCTACACCTTC. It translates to CASSPGQVSTNYGYTF.